The 3 T cell receptor beta chains below were found in one sample sequenced in a study of cytomegalovirus exposure and HLA in healthy donors. The PCR had 60 Vbeta and 13 Jbeta primers. Produced via immunoSEQ multiplex PCR; TCRdb's table is partial and in-frame only. The data contain 150,000 to 200,000 clones, 75% to 85% of them singletons. Sequenced: PBMCs. Receptors originate from a woman in her forties or fifties in good health and CMV-seronegative.

In this sample, this clone turned up once. The chain is built from TRBV27 and TRBJ1-6; no reliable D call. V shed 5 bases and J shed 8 bases, with 7 bases lying between them. The CDR3 length is 12 residues. Germline loops: CDR1 MNHEY, CDR2 SMNVEV (reference sequence). CDR3 sequence: CASSLPDSPLHF. As DNA, the CDR3 is TGTGCCAGCAGTCTCCCCGATTCACCCCTCCACTTT.

The J gene is TRBJ1-3, the V gene TRBV30; no reliable D call. The V gene lost 3 bases and the J gene lost 2 bases, with 11 bases spanning the gap. The germline CDR1 and CDR2 sequences are GTSNPN and SVGIG (reference sequence). This CDR3 comprises 14 residues. The CDR3 coding sequence is TGTGCCTGGAGGAGCAACGGGGCTGGAAACACCATATATTTT. Its protein is CAWRSNGAGNTIYF.

The genes are TRBV6-5 and TRBJ2-7, with D tentatively TRBD2 (5 bases). V gave up 6 bases and J gave up 6 bases, with 21 bases separating them. Germline values: CDR1 MNHEY, CDR2 SVGAGI. The CDR3 loop spans 15 amino acids. The CDR3 spells CASSQSGVRRSEQYF. The CDR3 coding sequence is TGTGCCAGCAGCCAATCCGGGGTTCGGCGGTCCGAGCAGTACTTC.